Below are 3 T cell receptor beta chains sequenced from a single sample in a study of control samples from healthy donors and cancer patients. Repertoires were generated with immunoSEQ multiplex PCR, while TCRdb's copy carries only in-frame clones and drops some. The data hold about 180,000 clones, with roughly 92% observed a single time. Sequenced: blood. The receptors come from a young man in good health.

The chain has TRBV19 and TRBJ1-5; the D gene is possibly TRBD1 (5 bases). Germline CDR1 LNHDA, CDR2 SQIVND (reference sequence). This CDR3 is 15 amino acids long. The V gene lost 3 bases and the J gene lost 1 base, with 10 bases spanning the gap. The CDR3 sequence: CASSIYGASNQPQHF. CDR3 coding DNA: TGTGCCAGTAGTATTTATGGGGCGAGCAATCAGCCCCAGCATTTT.

The CDR3 sequence is CASSDRGPYEQYF. The CDR3 DNA follows: TGTGCCAGCAGCGACAGGGGGCCATACGAGCAGTACTTC. The V and J genes are TRBV12-3 or TRBV12-4 and TRBJ2-7, with 10 bases identical to TRBD1. J lost 4 bases, V lost 6 bases, and 3 bases had no gene match. The CDR3 has 13 amino acids.

In this sample, this clone turned up a few times. The rearrangement uses TRBV7-2 and TRBJ2-5, with TRBD2 matching 7 bases. After removal of 3 bases from V and 5 bases from J, the junction contained 6 bases not matched to a gene. The CDR3 has 14 amino acids. The germline V gene has CDR1 SGHTA and CDR2 FQGNSA. For the CDR3, the DNA is TGTGCCAGCAGCTTGGGGGGGGGTCTGGAGACCCAGTACTTC. Translating it yields CASSLGGGLETQYF.